This T cell receptor (beta chain) came from a study of tumor and adjacent non-tumor tissue in lung cancer. Background on the study: There were 11 to 13 adenocarcinoma, 2 squamous cell carcinoma and 1 small cell lung cancer cases.

TCRbeta libraries were built with three rounds of nested PCR, modified from ARM-PCR. Each CDR3 protein is one row after TCRdb ran MiXCR on the multiplex PCR reads. The sample lists 40,000 to 45,000 distinct CDR3 sequences, roughly two thirds occurring once. V was pared by 5 bases and J by 4 bases, with 14 bases between. The CDR3 extends over 15 amino acids. Germline V gene lookup returns CDR1 SEHNR and CDR2 FQNEAQ (reference sequence). Study-level findings and limits: TCR diversity was significantly greater in tumor than normal lung tissue.

RNA was extracted from bulk tissue without any cell sorting. Distant lung tissue was collected more than 3 cm away from the tumor edge. This clonotype was seen repeatedly, ten times or more. Its antigen is not known. The V gene is TRBV7-9, the J gene TRBJ2-2; D may be TRBD2 (6 bases). Sequencing used distant non-tumor lung tissue. The receptor was isolated from a middle-aged woman with non-small cell lung cancer. The CDR3 reads CASSQGGTGTGELFF. DNA of the CDR3: TGTGCCAGCAGCCAAGGTGGGACTGGCACCGGGGAGCTGTTTTTT.